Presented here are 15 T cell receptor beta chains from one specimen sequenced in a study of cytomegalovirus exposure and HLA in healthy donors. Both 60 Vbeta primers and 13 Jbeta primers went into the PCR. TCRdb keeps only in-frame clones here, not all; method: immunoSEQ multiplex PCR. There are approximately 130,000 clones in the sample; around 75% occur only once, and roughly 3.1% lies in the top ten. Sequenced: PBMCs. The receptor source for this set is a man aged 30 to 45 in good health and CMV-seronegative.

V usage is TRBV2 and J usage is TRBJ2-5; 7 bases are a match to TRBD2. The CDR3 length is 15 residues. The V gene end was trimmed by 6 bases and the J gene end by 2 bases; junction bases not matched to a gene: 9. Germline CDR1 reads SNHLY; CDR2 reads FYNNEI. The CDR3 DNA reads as TGTGCCAGCAGGAGAACCGGGACTACTCAAGAGACCCAGTACTTC. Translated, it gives CASRRTGTTQETQYF. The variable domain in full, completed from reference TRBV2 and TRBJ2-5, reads EPEVTQTPSHQVTQMGQEVILRCVPISNHLYFYWYRQILGQKVEFLVSFYNNEISEKSEIFDDQFSVERPDGSNFTLKIRSTKLEDSAMYFCASRRTGTTQETQYFGPGTRLLVL.

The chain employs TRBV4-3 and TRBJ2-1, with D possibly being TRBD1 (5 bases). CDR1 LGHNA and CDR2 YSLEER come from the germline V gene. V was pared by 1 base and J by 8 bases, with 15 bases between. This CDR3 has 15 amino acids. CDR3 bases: TGCGCCAGCAGCCAAGCGGTCCAGGGCTGGGATGAGCAGTTCTTC. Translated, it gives CASSQAVQGWDEQFF.

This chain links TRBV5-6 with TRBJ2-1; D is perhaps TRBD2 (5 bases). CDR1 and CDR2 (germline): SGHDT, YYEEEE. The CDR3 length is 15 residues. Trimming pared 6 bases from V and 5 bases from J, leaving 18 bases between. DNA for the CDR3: TGTGCCAGCACCCTGAGGAGGATAGCCAACAATGAGCAGTTCTTC. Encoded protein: CASTLRRIANNEQFF.

The CDR3, as DNA: TGTGCCAGCAGCACTTCGGGACAGGATTCACCCCTCCACTTT. Residues: CASSTSGQDSPLHF. The V gene is TRBV7-2, the J gene TRBJ1-6; 8 bases are shared with TRBD1. With V trimmed by 5 bases and J by 8 bases, 5 bases remained unmatched. This CDR3 spans 14 amino acids. Germline CDR1 SGHTA, CDR2 FQGNSA.

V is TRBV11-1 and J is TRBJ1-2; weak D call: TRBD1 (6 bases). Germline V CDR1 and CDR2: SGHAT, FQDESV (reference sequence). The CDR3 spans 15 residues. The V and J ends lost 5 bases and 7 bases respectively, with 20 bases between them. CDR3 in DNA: TGTGCCAGCAGCCCTACGACAGGTGGTTACTCTGGCTACACCTTC. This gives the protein CASSPTTGGYSGYTF.

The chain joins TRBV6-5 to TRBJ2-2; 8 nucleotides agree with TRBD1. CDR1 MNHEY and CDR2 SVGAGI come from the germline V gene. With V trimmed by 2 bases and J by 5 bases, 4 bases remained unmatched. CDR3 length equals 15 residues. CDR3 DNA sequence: TGTGCCAGCAGTTACGGCACAGGGGGAACCGGGGAGCTGTTTTTT. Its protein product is CASSYGTGGTGELFF.

The DNA of the CDR3 is TGTGCCAGCACCCTCTCCTACGAGCAGTACTTC. Its translation is CASTLSYEQYF. V gene TRBV11-2 combines with J gene TRBJ2-7, with unresolved D. Germline V lookup: CDR1 SGHAT, CDR2 FQNNGV. Trimming shortened V by 7 bases and J by 0 bases, and 4 bases separated the two germline ends. The CDR3 has 11 residues.

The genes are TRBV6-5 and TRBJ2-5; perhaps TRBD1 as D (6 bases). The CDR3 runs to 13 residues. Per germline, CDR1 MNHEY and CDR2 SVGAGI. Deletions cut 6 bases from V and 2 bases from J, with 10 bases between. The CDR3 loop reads CASRIDRQETQYF. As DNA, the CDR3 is TGTGCCAGCAGAATTGACAGGCAAGAGACCCAGTACTTC.

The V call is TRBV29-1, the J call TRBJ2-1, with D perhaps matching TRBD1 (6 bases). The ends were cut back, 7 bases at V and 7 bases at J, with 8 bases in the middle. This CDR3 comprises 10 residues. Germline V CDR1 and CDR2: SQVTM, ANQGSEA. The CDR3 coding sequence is TGCAGCGCCACAGGGAATGAGCAGTTCTTC. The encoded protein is CSATGNEQFF.

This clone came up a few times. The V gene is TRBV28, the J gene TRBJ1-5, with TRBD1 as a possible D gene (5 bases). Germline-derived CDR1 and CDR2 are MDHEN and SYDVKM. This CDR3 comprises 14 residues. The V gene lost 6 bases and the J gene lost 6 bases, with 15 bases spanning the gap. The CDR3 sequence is CASRASGNSQPQHF. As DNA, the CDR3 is TGTGCCAGCAGGGCCTCAGGGAATAGTCAGCCCCAGCATTTT.

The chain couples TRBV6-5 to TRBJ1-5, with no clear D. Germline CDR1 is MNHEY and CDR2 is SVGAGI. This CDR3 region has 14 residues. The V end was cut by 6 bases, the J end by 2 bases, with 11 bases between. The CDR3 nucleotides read TGTGCCAGCAGGCCGACGGGTGGCAATCAGCCCCAGCATTTT. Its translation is CASRPTGGNQPQHF.

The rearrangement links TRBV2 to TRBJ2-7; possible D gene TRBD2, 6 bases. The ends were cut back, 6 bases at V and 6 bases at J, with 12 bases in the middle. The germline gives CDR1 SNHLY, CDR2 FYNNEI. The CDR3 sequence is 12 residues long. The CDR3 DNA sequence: TGTGCCAGCAGCCGCACTAGCTCCGAGCAGTACTTC. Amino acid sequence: CASSRTSSEQYF. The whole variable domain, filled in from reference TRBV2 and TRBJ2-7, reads EPEVTQTPSHQVTQMGQEVILRCVPISNHLYFYWYRQILGQKVEFLVSFYNNEISEKSEIFDDQFSVERPDGSNFTLKIRSTKLEDSAMYFCASSRTSSEQYFGPGTRLTVT.

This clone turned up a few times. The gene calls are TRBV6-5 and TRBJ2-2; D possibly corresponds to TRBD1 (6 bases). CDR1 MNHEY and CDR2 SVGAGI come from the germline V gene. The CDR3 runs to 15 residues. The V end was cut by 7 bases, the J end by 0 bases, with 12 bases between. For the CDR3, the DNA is TGTGCCAGCAAACAGACAGGAACGAACACCGGGGAGCTGTTTTTT. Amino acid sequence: CASKQTGTNTGELFF.

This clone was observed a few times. The CDR3 nucleotides read TGTGCCAGCAGTAACCGGGACAGAAACAATCAGCCCCAGCATTTT. It specifies CASSNRDRNNQPQHF. This rearrangement joins TRBV6-1 to TRBJ1-5; TRBD1 agrees at 7 bases. The CDR3 has 15 residues. CDR1 and CDR2 (germline): MNHNS, SASEGT. The V and J ends lost 5 bases and 3 bases, in that order; junction bases with no gene match: 7.

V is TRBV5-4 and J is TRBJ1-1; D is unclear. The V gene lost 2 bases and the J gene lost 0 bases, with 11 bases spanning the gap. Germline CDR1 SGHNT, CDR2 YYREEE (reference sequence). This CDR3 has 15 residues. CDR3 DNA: TGTGCCAGCAGCTTATCACGGGTGATGAACACTGAAGCTTTCTTT. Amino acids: CASSLSRVMNTEAFF.